This is a list of T cell receptor beta chains from one sample in a study of blood T cell repertoires in COVID-19. Generated by immunoSEQ multiplex PCR, the TCRdb table keeps only in-frame clones and is missing some. The repertoire holds some 60,000 clones, with approximately 80% as singletons. The sequencing sample was made of peripheral blood. These receptors came from a man aged 50-60 years with COVID-19, enrolled during active disease. Both conserved end residues are part of each CDR3. Each record gives: J gene, V gene, clone size, CDR3 protein. Clone size is stated in some rows and not others, as once, few, many or a class when expanded.

j_call: TRBJ1-5
v_call: TRBV5-6
clone_size: -
cdr3_aa: CASSLRTGYQPQHF

j_call: TRBJ2-3
v_call: TRBV14
clone_size: -
cdr3_aa: CASGRQGAPTQYF

j_call: TRBJ1-1
v_call: TRBV5-4
clone_size: -
cdr3_aa: CASSTDRAFEAFF

j_call: TRBJ2-5
v_call: TRBV7-6
clone_size: -
cdr3_aa: CASSPYQETQYF

j_call: TRBJ1-6
v_call: TRBV5-5
clone_size: -
cdr3_aa: CASSFRDRGDSPLHF

j_call: TRBJ2-2
v_call: TRBV3-1/TRBV3-2
clone_size: -
cdr3_aa: CASRLGTSGSGELFF

j_call: TRBJ2-7
v_call: TRBV3-1/TRBV3-2
clone_size: -
cdr3_aa: CASSQAGQDYEQYF

j_call: TRBJ2-2
v_call: TRBV5-6
clone_size: few
cdr3_aa: CASSPRSTSGSSTGELFF

j_call: TRBJ2-5
v_call: TRBV27
clone_size: -
cdr3_aa: CASSPTSGRQETQYF

j_call: TRBJ2-7
v_call: TRBV7-2
clone_size: -
cdr3_aa: CASSPTSGRAHEQYF

j_call: TRBJ2-2
v_call: TRBV9
clone_size: -
cdr3_aa: CASSGSTGSEANTGELFF

j_call: TRBJ1-2
v_call: TRBV6-5
clone_size: -
cdr3_aa: CASNTGIVDYGYTF